This paragraph covers one TCR beta chain sequence. CDR3 size: 15 residues. In germline, CDR1 is SGDLS, CDR2 YYNGEE. The V end lost 1 base, the J end lost 1 base, and 11 bases lay between the germline ends. This entry is derived from a study of regulatory T cells in long-lasting Graves disease. CDR3-region Arm-PCR and iRepertoire HTBI primers produced the TCR beta libraries. One entry per CDR3 protein, called by TCRdb with MiXCR from the multiplex PCR reads. The profile shows roughly 430,000 distinct CDR3 sequences, 21% of them singletons. The sample's time point: persistent/refractory GD, antithyroid drugs over 5 years with positive TRAb. Construction of the TCR library relied on RNA isolated from PBMCs.

The clonotype originates from a female donor with Graves disease. Sequencing was performed on peripheral blood mononuclear cells (PBMCs), taken when the disease was refractory, from a patient treated with antithyroid drugs. The chain is built from TRBV9 and TRBJ2-5; D could derive from TRBD1 or TRBD2 (5 bases each). The CDR3 spells CASSVTTGAQETQYF. The CDR3 nucleotides read TGTGCCAGCAGCGTAACCACCGGGGCCCAAGAGACCCAGTACTTC.